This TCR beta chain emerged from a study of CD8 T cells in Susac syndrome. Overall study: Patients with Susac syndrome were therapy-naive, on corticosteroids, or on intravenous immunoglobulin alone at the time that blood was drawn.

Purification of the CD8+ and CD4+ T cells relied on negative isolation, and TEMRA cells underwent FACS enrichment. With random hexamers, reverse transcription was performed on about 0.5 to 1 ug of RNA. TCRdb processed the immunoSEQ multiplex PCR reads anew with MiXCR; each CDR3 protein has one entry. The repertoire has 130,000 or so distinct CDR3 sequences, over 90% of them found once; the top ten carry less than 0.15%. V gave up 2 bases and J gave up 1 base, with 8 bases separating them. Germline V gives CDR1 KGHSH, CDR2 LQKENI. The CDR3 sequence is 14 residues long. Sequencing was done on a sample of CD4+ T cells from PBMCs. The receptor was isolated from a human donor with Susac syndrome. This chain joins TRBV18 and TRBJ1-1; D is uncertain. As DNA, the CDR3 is TGTGCCAGCTCACCATCCGGGTGGAACACTGAAGCTTTCTTT. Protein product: CASSPSGWNTEAFF.